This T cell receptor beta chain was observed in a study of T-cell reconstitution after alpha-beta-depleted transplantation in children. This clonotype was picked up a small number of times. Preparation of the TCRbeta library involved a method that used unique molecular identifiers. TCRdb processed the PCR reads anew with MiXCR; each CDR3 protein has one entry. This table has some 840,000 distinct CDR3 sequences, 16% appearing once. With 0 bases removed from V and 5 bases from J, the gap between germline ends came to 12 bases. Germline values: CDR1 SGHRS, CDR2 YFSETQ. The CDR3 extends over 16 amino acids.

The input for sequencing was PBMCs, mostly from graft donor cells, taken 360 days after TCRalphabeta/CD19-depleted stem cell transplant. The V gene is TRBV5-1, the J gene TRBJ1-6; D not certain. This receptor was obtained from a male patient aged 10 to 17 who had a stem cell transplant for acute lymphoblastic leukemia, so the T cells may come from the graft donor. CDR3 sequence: CASSLVLQRNNSPLHF. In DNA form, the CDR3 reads TGCGCCAGCAGCTTGGTGTTACAGCGGAATAATTCACCCCTCCACTTT.